Below are 13 T cell receptor beta chains sequenced from a single sample in a study of T cell repertoires in cytomegalovirus infection. TCRdb independently ran MiXCR on the reads; one entry per CDR3 protein. This sample has around 430,000 distinct CDR3 sequences, with roughly 46% found just once. No antigen has been assigned to these receptors. Sequenced here: cultured PBMCs, sampled from culture after CMV antigen stimulation. These receptor sequences come from a human donor in good health (CMV status not recorded). Some clones in this sample may be carry-over from other donors' samples.

V usage is TRBV5-6 and J usage is TRBJ1-1; D remains unclear. V was trimmed by 0 bases and J by 2 bases, leaving 14 bases between them. The CDR3 runs to 16 residues. Germline assignment: CDR1 SGHDT and CDR2 YYEEEE. CDR3 residues: CASSLVGRAVNTEAFF. CDR3 nucleotides: TGTGCCAGCAGCTTGGTTGGGAGGGCGGTAAACACTGAAGCTTTCTTT. The variable domain in full, completed from reference TRBV5-6 and TRBJ1-1, reads DAGVTQSPTHLIKTRGQQVTLRCSPKSGHDTVSWYQQALGQGPQFIFQYYEEEERQRGNFPDRFSGHQFPNYSSELNVNALLLGDSALYLCASSLVGRAVNTEAFFGQGTRLTVV.

This clonotype has just a few counts. The rearrangement uses TRBV27 and TRBJ2-5, with no clear D. The V gene's germline CDR1 is MNHEY and CDR2 SMNVEV (reference sequence). CDR3 length equals 14 residues. The V end was cut by 5 bases, the J end by 7 bases, with 17 bases between. The CDR3 loop reads CASSDDKESGTQYF. The DNA for the CDR3 is TGTGCCAGCAGTGATGACAAAGAGAGTGGGACCCAGTACTTC.

This clonotype was seen a handful of times. The CDR3 nucleotides are TGTGCCAGCGGTGCGGGACAGGGCTGGTCACCCCTCCACTTT. Encoded protein: CASGAGQGWSPLHF. The chain joins TRBV7-6 to TRBJ1-6; 9 nucleotides match TRBD1. The CDR3 sequence is 14 residues long. Trimming at V came to 8 bases and at J to 10 bases, leaving 9 bases not matched to a gene. Germline CDR1 reads SGHVS; CDR2 reads FNYEAQ.

This clonotype was counted between two and nine times. The J gene is TRBJ2-7, the V gene TRBV19; 15 bases align to TRBD2. Germline V gene lookup returns CDR1 LNHDA and CDR2 SQIVND (reference sequence). With 10 bases clipped from V and 1 base from J, the junction kept 8 bases outside the gene matches. This CDR3 has 16 residues. CDR3 sequence (DNA): TGTGCCACCAGCGGGGGACTAGCGGGGGGTTCCTACGAGCAGTACTTC. It encodes CATSGGLAGGSYEQYF.

A few counts support this clonotype. The genes are TRBV12-3 or TRBV12-4 and TRBJ1-1, with D possibly being TRBD1 (6 bases). The CDR3 is 11 amino acids. The V and J ends lost 4 bases and 10 bases respectively, with 10 bases between them. The CDR3 loop reads CASSYRDVAFF. The CDR3 DNA follows: TGTGCCAGCAGTTACAGGGATGTAGCTTTCTTT.

This chain links TRBV2 with TRBJ1-1; a possible D gene is TRBD1 (6 bases). The CDR3 is 13 residues long. Per the germline V gene, CDR1 is SNHLY and CDR2 is FYNNEI. V was pared by 4 bases and J by 6 bases, with 12 bases between. In DNA, the CDR3 is TGTGCCAGCAGTGTCAGGGGTGGCGCTGAAGCTTTCTTT. Its translation: CASSVRGGAEAFF.

This clonotype has just a few counts. This rearrangement joins TRBV7-8 to TRBJ1-3; perhaps TRBD1 as D (5 bases). Germline assignment: CDR1 SGHVS and CDR2 FQNEAQ. The CDR3 has 17 amino acids. Trimming took 2 bases from V and 0 from J, leaving 14 bases between them. The chain's CDR3 is CASSLLRQRISGNTIYF. The CDR3 bases are TGTGCCAGCAGCTTATTGCGACAGCGGATCTCTGGAAACACCATATATTTT.

This clonotype has a single count. V is TRBV20-1 and J is TRBJ2-1; 8 bases line up with TRBD2. Germline trimming cut 3 bases from V and 9 bases from J; bases unmatched to any gene: 10. Germline CDR1 is DFQATT and CDR2 is SNEGSKA (reference sequence). The CDR3 spans 14 residues. CDR3 nucleotides: TGCAGTGCTAGGATTAGCGGGATTTTGAGTGAGCAGTTCTTC. Its translation: CSARISGILSEQFF.

The chain couples TRBV6-6 to TRBJ2-5, with D tentatively TRBD1 (6 bases). Germline V lookup: CDR1 MNHNY, CDR2 SVGAGI (reference sequence). The ends were cut back, 7 bases at V and 4 bases at J, with 16 bases in the middle. This CDR3 spans 14 amino acids. CDR3 amino acids: CASIKQGGRETQYF. CDR3 nucleotide sequence: TGTGCCAGCATAAAACAGGGTGGGCGAGAGACCCAGTACTTC.

The rearrangement links TRBV7-9 to TRBJ2-7, with 7 bases lining up with TRBD1. The CDR3 has 15 amino acids. J gave up 0 bases and V 2 bases, and 4 bases lay outside the gene matches. In germline, CDR1 is SEHNR, CDR2 FQNEAQ (reference sequence). The chain's CDR3 is CASSLWDSDSYEQYF. Written as DNA, the CDR3 is TGTGCCAGCAGCTTATGGGACAGCGACTCCTACGAGCAGTACTTC.

This clonotype has a handful of counts. V gene TRBV7-2 combines with J gene TRBJ2-4; no definite D call. The V gene's germline CDR1 is SGHTA and CDR2 FQGNSA. This CDR3 has 16 amino acids. With 3 bases removed from V and 0 bases from J, the gap between germline ends came to 12 bases. The CDR3 coding sequence is TGTGCCAGCAGCTTGCCCAGGACGCTAGCCAAAAACATTCAGTACTTC. Encoded protein: CASSLPRTLAKNIQYF.

This clonotype appeared a few times. V usage is TRBV11-2 and J usage is TRBJ2-5; D may be TRBD2 (5 bases). CDR1 SGHAT and CDR2 FQNNGV come from the germline V gene. This CDR3 is 18 amino acids long. Between the trimmed V and J ends, which lost 5 bases and 3 bases, there was a span of 25 bases. For the CDR3, the DNA is TGTGCCAGCAGCCCCCGTGGAGGAGTTGACTGGGGAGAAGAGACCCAGTACTTC. It codes for CASSPRGGVDWGEETQYF. The full variable domain, in which reference TRBV11-2 and TRBJ2-5 provide the parts outside the CDR3, is EAGVAQSPRYKIIEKRQSVAFWCNPISGHATLYWYQQILGQGPKLLIQFQNNGVVDDSQLPKDRFSAERLKGVDSTLKIQPAKLEDSAVYLCASSPRGGVDWGEETQYFGPGTRLLVL.

This clonotype turned up a few times. The chain employs TRBV12-3 or TRBV12-4 and TRBJ1-1; 8 nucleotides match TRBD1. J was trimmed by 3 bases and V by 6 bases; bases with no gene match: 6. The CDR3 has 14 residues. Written as DNA, the CDR3 is TGTGCCAGCAGCTCCTCAGGGGGCTACACTGAAGCTTTCTTT. Translating it yields CASSSSGGYTEAFF.